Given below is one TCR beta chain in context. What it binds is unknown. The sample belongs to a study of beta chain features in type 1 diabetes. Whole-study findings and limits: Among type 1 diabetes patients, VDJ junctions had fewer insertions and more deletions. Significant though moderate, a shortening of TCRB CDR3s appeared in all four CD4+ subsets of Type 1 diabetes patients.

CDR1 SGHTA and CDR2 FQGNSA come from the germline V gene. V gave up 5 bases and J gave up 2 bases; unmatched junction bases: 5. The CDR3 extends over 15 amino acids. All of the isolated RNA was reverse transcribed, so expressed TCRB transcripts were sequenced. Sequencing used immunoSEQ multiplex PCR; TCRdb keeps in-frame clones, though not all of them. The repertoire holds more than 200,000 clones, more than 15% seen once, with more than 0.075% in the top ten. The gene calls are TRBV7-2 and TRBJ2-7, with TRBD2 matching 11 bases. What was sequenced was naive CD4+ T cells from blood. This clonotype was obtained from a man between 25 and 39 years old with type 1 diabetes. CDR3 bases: TGTGCCAGCAGCCGGGGACTAGCGGCTACCTACGAGCAGTACTTC. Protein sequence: CASSRGLAATYEQYF.